Listed below are T cell receptor beta chains from one sample, sequenced in a study of molecular identifiers for immune sequencing clone quantification. A single record per CDR3 protein comes from TCRdb applying MiXCR to the PCR reads. The repertoire has 85,000 to 120,000 distinct CDR3 sequences, about 32% of them found once; the top ten carry 9.5% to 10%. The sequenced sample consisted of naive CD8+ T cells from blood, with Jurkat cell RNA spiked in. The receptor source for this set is a human donor in good health. Some libraries in this study had Jurkat cell RNA spiked in. Both conserved end residues are part of each CDR3. The order of the fields is V gene, clone size, J gene, CDR3 protein. Only some rows state a clone size, as once, few, many or a class for expanded clones.

v_gene: TRBV5-1
abundance: few
j_gene: TRBJ2-3
CDR3aa: CAIRGTGPNTDTQYF

v_gene: TRBV6-2/TRBV6-3
abundance: few
j_gene: TRBJ2-7
CDR3aa: CASSRRGGSYEQYF

v_gene: TRBV6-5
abundance: .
j_gene: TRBJ2-1
CDR3aa: CASSYSGVDEQFF

v_gene: TRBV20-1
abundance: few
j_gene: TRBJ2-7
CDR3aa: CSARDSLIAGSSYEQYF

v_gene: TRBV25-1
abundance: many
j_gene: TRBJ2-7
CDR3aa: CASSAGLAGAEQYF

v_gene: TRBV7-8
abundance: .
j_gene: TRBJ2-7
CDR3aa: CASSLAEGAGVGEQYF

v_gene: TRBV6-5
abundance: .
j_gene: TRBJ2-1
CDR3aa: CASGGSTYNEQFF

v_gene: TRBV29-1
abundance: .
j_gene: TRBJ2-1
CDR3aa: CSVFLAGHEQFF

v_gene: TRBV29-1
abundance: many
j_gene: TRBJ2-1
CDR3aa: CSVESQYEQFF

v_gene: TRBV12-3/TRBV12-4
abundance: many
j_gene: TRBJ2-3
CDR3aa: CASSSTGGGPTDTQYF

v_gene: TRBV25-1
abundance: once
j_gene: TRBJ2-5
CDR3aa: CATLGETQYF

v_gene: TRBV5-4
abundance: .
j_gene: TRBJ1-1
CDR3aa: CASSLFEGMNTEAFF

v_gene: TRBV11-3
abundance: few
j_gene: TRBJ2-3
CDR3aa: CASAGAGPDTQYF

v_gene: TRBV28
abundance: many
j_gene: TRBJ2-3
CDR3aa: CASTHRGSGITDTQYF

v_gene: TRBV3-1
abundance: .
j_gene: TRBJ2-7
CDR3aa: CASSQVNRPYEQYF

v_gene: TRBV11-2
abundance: .
j_gene: TRBJ2-1
CDR3aa: CASSLGAGFTYNEQFF

v_gene: TRBV7-2
abundance: many
j_gene: TRBJ2-3
CDR3aa: CASSLRGSSSTDTQYF

v_gene: TRBV7-2
abundance: few
j_gene: TRBJ2-1
CDR3aa: CASSLSDRPYNEQFF

v_gene: TRBV28
abundance: .
j_gene: TRBJ2-5
CDR3aa: CASSSLPTSDQVPQYF

v_gene: TRBV19
abundance: .
j_gene: TRBJ2-3
CDR3aa: CATSGITDTQYF

v_gene: TRBV28
abundance: many
j_gene: TRBJ1-1
CDR3aa: CASSRTGTEAFF

v_gene: TRBV4-3
abundance: .
j_gene: TRBJ2-3
CDR3aa: CASSQDAGLVPPADTQNF

v_gene: TRBV5-8
abundance: .
j_gene: TRBJ2-7
CDR3aa: CASSRRGRIYEQYF

v_gene: TRBV6-6
abundance: once
j_gene: TRBJ2-5
CDR3aa: CALGLPVSTQDF

v_gene: TRBV10-3
abundance: .
j_gene: TRBJ2-3
CDR3aa: CAIRTSGNTDTQYF

v_gene: TRBV2
abundance: .
j_gene: TRBJ2-7
CDR3aa: CASSEGLGQSYEQYF

v_gene: TRBV6-5
abundance: .
j_gene: TRBJ2-2
CDR3aa: CASSLGAGELLF

v_gene: TRBV7-2
abundance: once
j_gene: TRBJ2-5
CDR3aa: CASSLNPMLQETQYF

v_gene: TRBV7-8
abundance: .
j_gene: TRBJ2-1
CDR3aa: CASSLIVFGLSSYNEQFF